This T cell receptor (beta chain) was captured in a study of T cell repertoires in cytomegalovirus infection. At the level of the study: CMV infection plus the matching HLA type was flagged by public TCR beta signatures.

The CDR3 extends over 16 amino acids. The ends lost 4 bases at V and 5 bases at J; junction bases unmatched: 6. CDR1 and CDR2 (germline): SEHNR, FQNEAQ (reference sequence). This clonotype was detected a few times. The antigen is undetermined. MiXCR, run by TCRdb on the reads, gives a single entry per CDR3 protein. In the table there are some 240,000 distinct CDR3 sequences, over 15% of which are singletons. Notes on the study in general: Frequencies of public TCR beta families were cumulated, and this identified carriers of CMV plus the relevant HLA.

The sequence came from a human donor in good health (CMV status not recorded). Some clones in this sample may be carry-over from other donors' samples. The genes are TRBV7-9 and TRBJ2-7, with 15 bases aligning to TRBD2. Sequencing was done on a sample of CD8+ T cells from PBMCs. The DNA of the CDR3 is TGTGCCAGCAGCTCTTGGACTAGCGGGGGGGCCCACGAGCAGTACTTC. Translating gives CASSSWTSGGAHEQYF.